These 2 T cell receptor beta chains share one sample of origin, sequenced in a study of blood T cell repertoires in COVID-19. The protocol was immunoSEQ multiplex PCR, while the TCRdb copy is restricted to in-frame clones and leaves out a portion. The data show about 480,000 clones, roughly 87% seen once. Sequencing was performed on PBMCs or T cells enriched from blood (not recorded which). These receptors were taken from a woman in her late teens or twenties with acute COVID-19.

In DNA, the CDR3 is TGTGCCAGCTCACTCCGGGACTTTAATGAAAAACTGTTTTTT. It is translated as CASSLRDFNEKLFF. The gene calls are TRBV18 and TRBJ1-4, with TRBD1 as a possible D gene (5 bases). The CDR3 is 14 amino acids. Germline CDR1 KGHSH, CDR2 LQKENI. V dropped 4 bases and J dropped 4 bases, with 10 bases sitting between them.

This sequence joins TRBV7-9 and TRBJ2-6; TRBD1 matches at 12 bases. CDR3 length: 17 residues. In germline, CDR1 is SEHNR, CDR2 FQNEAQ (reference sequence). V lost 5 bases to trimming and J lost 2 bases; unmatched junction nucleotides: 4. The CDR3 sequence is CASSAGTGGAGANVLTF. The CDR3 DNA is TGTGCCAGCAGCGCCGGGACAGGGGGCGCTGGGGCCAACGTCCTGACTTTC.